A selection of T cell receptor beta chains follows, all from one sample in a study of beta chain features in type 1 diabetes. Using immunoSEQ multiplex PCR, the repertoire was profiled, and TCRdb retains in-frame clones only, with some absent. The repertoire consists of hundreds of thousands of clones, with roughly an eighth occurring once and the leading ten covering 0.015% to 0.02%. The sample comprised naive CD4+ T cells from blood. The receptors here all came from a man aged 30-40 years with type 1 diabetes. Both conserved end residues are part of each CDR3. Each record gives: D gene, J gene, clone size, V gene, CDR3 DNA, CDR3 protein. D genes are given only for firm matches. Clone size appears in some rows only: once, few, many, or a class for an expanded clone.

d_call: TRBD2
j_call: TRBJ2-7
clone_size: few
v_call: TRBV6-5
cdr3_nt: TGTGCCAGCAGTTACTCGGCTAGCGGGATGAGGTACGAGCAGTACTTC
cdr3_aa: CASSYSASGMRYEQYF

d_call: TRBD1
j_call: TRBJ2-1
clone_size: -
v_call: TRBV7-2
cdr3_nt: TGTGCCAGCAGCTCACGTTGGACAGGGGAGTCCTACAATGAGCAGTTCTTC
cdr3_aa: CASSSRWTGESYNEQFF

d_call: TRBD1
j_call: TRBJ1-2
clone_size: -
v_call: TRBV20-1
cdr3_nt: TGCAGTGCCCGGACAGGGCGAGGCTACACCTTC
cdr3_aa: CSARTGRGYTF

d_call: -
j_call: TRBJ2-5
clone_size: few
v_call: TRBV29-1
cdr3_nt: TGCAGCGTTGAGGCAAACCAAGAGACCCAGTACTTC
cdr3_aa: CSVEANQETQYF

d_call: TRBD1
j_call: TRBJ1-1
clone_size: -
v_call: TRBV7-9
cdr3_nt: TGTGCCACTAAACAGGGACAGGGGAATAGAGCTTTCTTT
cdr3_aa: CATKQGQGNRAFF

d_call: -
j_call: TRBJ2-4
clone_size: -
v_call: TRBV5-4
cdr3_nt: TGTGCCAGCAGCTCGGGCATAGGTGGGGGCCCCCAAAACATTCAGTACTTC
cdr3_aa: CASSSGIGGGPQNIQYF

d_call: TRBD1
j_call: TRBJ1-5
clone_size: few
v_call: TRBV7-6
cdr3_nt: TGTGCCAGCAGCACAGGGACAGGGGAGGGTCAGCCCCAGCATTTT
cdr3_aa: CASSTGTGEGQPQHF

d_call: -
j_call: TRBJ2-1
clone_size: -
v_call: TRBV5-1
cdr3_nt: TGCGCCAGCAGCTTGTTTATCGGAGCGGAGACCAACAATGAGCAGTTCTTC
cdr3_aa: CASSLFIGAETNNEQFF

d_call: TRBD1
j_call: TRBJ2-1
clone_size: few
v_call: TRBV29-1
cdr3_nt: TGCAGCGTTCTCCCGGGACAGGGTACAGCGGGAAACTACAATGAGCAGTTCTTC
cdr3_aa: CSVLPGQGTAGNYNEQFF

d_call: TRBD2
j_call: TRBJ2-1
clone_size: -
v_call: TRBV6-6
cdr3_nt: TGTGCCAGCAGTTACGGGCTAGCGGGAGGTAATGAGCAGTTCTTC
cdr3_aa: CASSYGLAGGNEQFF

d_call: -
j_call: TRBJ2-1
clone_size: -
v_call: TRBV5-6
cdr3_nt: TGTGCCAGCAGCGCGGACAGATGGAATGAGCAGTTCTTC
cdr3_aa: CASSADRWNEQFF